This T cell receptor (beta chain) was identified during a study of cytomegalovirus exposure and HLA in healthy donors. The J segment lost 5 bases and the V segment lost 5 bases, leaving 4 bases of the junction unmatched. This CDR3 is built from 14 residues. The germline gives CDR1 SNHLY, CDR2 FYNNEI. Study-level points and caveats: A few chains tied to CMV proved CMV antigen-specific in vitro.

60 Vbeta and 13 Jbeta primers were used in PCR. Generated by immunoSEQ multiplex PCR, the TCRdb table keeps only in-frame clones and is missing some. The table records 220,000 or so clones, 80% to 85% of them present only once. With regard to this clone: What it binds is not known.

The sequencing sample was made of PBMCs. The receptor comes from a woman aged 40-49 years in good health and CMV-seronegative. The V gene is TRBV2, the J gene TRBJ1-4, with 8 positions matching TRBD1. Here the CDR3 reads CASSRQGPNEKLFF. CDR3 nucleotides: TGTGCCAGCAGTCGACAGGGGCCGAATGAAAAACTGTTTTTT. Based on the CDR3 plus reference TRBV2 and TRBJ1-4, the full variable domain is EPEVTQTPSHQVTQMGQEVILRCVPISNHLYFYWYRQILGQKVEFLVSFYNNEISEKSEIFDDQFSVERPDGSNFTLKIRSTKLEDSAMYFCASSRQGPNEKLFFGSGTQLSVL.